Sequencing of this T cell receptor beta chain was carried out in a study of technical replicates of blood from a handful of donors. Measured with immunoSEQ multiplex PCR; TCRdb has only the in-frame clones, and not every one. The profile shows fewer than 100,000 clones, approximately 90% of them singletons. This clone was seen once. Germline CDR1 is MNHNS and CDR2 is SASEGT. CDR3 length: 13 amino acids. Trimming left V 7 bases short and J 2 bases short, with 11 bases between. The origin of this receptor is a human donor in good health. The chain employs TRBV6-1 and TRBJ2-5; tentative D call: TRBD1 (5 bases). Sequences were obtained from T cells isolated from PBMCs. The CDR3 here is CASILGVQETQYF. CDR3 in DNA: TGTGCCAGCATATTAGGGGTTCAAGAGACCCAGTACTTC.